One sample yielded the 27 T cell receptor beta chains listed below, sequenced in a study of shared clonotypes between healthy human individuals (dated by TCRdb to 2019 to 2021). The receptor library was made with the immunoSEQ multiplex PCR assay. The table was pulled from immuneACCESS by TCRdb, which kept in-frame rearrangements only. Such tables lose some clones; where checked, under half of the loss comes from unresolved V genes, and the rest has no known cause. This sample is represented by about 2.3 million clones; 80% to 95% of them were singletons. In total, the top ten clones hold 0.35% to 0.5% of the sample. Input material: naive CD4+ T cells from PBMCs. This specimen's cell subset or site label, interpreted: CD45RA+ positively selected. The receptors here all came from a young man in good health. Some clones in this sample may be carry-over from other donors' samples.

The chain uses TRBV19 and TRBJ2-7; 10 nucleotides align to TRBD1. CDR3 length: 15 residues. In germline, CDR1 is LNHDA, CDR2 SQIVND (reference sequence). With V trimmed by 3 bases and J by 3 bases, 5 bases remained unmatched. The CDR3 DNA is TGTGCCAGTAGTATTTTCGGGACAGGGGTCTACGAGCAGTACTTC. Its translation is CASSIFGTGVYEQYF.

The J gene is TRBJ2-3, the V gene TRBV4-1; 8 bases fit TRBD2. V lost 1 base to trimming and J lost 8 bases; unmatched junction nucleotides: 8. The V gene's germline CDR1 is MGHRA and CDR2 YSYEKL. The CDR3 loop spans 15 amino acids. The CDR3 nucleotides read TGCGCCAGCAGCCAAGGTCCCGGGAGGGCCGCTACGCAGTATTTT. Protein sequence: CASSQGPGRAATQYF.

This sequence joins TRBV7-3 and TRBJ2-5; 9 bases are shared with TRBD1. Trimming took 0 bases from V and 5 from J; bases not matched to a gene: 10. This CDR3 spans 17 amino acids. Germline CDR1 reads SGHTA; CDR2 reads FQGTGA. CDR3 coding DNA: TGTGCCAGCAGCTTAACTCGGGGGACAGGGAGCGGGGAGACCCAGTACTTC. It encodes CASSLTRGTGSGETQYF.

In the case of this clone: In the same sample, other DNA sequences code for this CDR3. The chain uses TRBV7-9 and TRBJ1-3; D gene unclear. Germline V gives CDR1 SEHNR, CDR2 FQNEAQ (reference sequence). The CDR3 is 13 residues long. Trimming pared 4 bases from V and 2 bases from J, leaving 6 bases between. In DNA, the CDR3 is TGTGCCAGCAGCTCAGGACCTGGAAACACCATATATTTT. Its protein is CASSSGPGNTIYF.

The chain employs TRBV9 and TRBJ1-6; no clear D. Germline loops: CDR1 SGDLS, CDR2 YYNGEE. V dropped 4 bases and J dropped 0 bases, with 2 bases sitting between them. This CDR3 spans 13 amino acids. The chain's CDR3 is CASSSSYNSPLHF. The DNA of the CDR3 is TGTGCCAGCAGCAGCTCCTATAATTCACCCCTCCACTTT.

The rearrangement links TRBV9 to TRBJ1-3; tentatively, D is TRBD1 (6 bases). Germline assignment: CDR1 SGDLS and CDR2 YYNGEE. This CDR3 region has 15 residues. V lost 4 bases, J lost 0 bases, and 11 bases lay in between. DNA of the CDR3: TGTGCCAGCAGCCCCCTGACAGGCTCTGGAAACACCATATATTTT. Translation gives CASSPLTGSGNTIYF.

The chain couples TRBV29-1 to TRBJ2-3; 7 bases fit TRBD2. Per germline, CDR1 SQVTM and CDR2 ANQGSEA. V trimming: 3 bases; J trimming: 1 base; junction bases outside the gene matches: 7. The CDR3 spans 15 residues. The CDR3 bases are TGCAGCGTTGATGATCCGGGGAGGGGCACAGATACGCAGTATTTT. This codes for CSVDDPGRGTDTQYF.

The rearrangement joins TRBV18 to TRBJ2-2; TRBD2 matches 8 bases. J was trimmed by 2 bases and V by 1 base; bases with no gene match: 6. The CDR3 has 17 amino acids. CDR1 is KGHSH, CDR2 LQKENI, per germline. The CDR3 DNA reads TGTGCCAGCTCACCACGTGGAGCGGGAGCAAACACCGGGGAGCTGTTTTTT. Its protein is CASSPRGAGANTGELFF.

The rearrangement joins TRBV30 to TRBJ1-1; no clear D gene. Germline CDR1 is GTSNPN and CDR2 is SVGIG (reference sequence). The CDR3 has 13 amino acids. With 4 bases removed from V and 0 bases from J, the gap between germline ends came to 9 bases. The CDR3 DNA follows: TGTGCCTGGATATTAGCAATGAACACTGAAGCTTTCTTT. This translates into CAWILAMNTEAFF. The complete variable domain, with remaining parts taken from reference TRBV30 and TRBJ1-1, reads SQTIHQWPATLVQPVGSPLSLECTVEGTSNPNLYWYRQAAGRGLQLLFYSVGIGQISSEVPQNLSASRPQDRQFILSSKKLLLSDSGFYLCAWILAMNTEAFFGQGTRLTVV.

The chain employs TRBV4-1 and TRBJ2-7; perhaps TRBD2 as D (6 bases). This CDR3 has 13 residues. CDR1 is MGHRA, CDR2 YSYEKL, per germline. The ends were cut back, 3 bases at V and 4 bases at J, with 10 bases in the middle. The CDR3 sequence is CASSQKLAYEQYF. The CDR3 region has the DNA TGCGCCAGCAGCCAGAAACTAGCATACGAGCAGTACTTC.

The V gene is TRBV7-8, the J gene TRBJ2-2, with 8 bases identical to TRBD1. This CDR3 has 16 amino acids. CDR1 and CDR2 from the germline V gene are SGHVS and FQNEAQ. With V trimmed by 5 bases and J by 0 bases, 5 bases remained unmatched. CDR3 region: CASSGGTGTNTGELFF. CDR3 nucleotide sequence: TGTGCCAGCAGCGGGGGGACAGGCACGAACACCGGGGAGCTGTTTTTT.

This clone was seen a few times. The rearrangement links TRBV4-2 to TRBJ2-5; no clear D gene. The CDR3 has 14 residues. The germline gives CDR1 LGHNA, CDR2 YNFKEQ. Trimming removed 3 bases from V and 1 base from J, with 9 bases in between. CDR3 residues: CASSQSGVQETQYF. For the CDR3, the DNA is TGTGCCAGCAGCCAGAGTGGGGTCCAAGAGACCCAGTACTTC.

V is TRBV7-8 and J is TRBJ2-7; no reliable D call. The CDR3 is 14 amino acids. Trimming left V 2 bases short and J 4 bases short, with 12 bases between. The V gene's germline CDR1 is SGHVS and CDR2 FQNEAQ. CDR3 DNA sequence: TGTGCCAGCAGCTTATCGGGTTTCGGGTACGAGCAGTACTTC. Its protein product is CASSLSGFGYEQYF. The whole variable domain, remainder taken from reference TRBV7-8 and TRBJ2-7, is GAGVSQSPRYKVAKRGQDVALRCDPISGHVSLFWYQQALGQGPEFLTYFQNEAQLDKSGLPSDRFFAERPEGSVSTLKIQRTQQEDSAVYLCASSLSGFGYEQYFGPGTRLTVT.

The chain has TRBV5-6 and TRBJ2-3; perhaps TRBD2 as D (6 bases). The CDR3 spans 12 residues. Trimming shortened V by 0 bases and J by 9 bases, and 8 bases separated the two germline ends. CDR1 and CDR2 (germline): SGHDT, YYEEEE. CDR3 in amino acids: CASSLGLVTQYF. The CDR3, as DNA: TGTGCCAGCAGCTTGGGACTAGTAACGCAGTATTTT.

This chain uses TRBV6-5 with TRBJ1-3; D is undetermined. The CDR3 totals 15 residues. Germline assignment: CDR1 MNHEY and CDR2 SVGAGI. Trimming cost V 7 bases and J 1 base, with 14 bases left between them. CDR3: CASTPEKSSGNTIYF. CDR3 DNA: TGTGCCAGCACTCCGGAGAAGTCATCTGGAAACACCATATATTTT.

The CDR3 DNA follows: TGCGCCAGCAGCCTTCCCGGGACCAATCCCTACGAGCAGTACTTC. Translated, it gives CASSLPGTNPYEQYF. V usage is TRBV4-3 and J usage is TRBJ2-7, with D perhaps being TRBD1 or TRBD2 (5 bases each). CDR1 and CDR2 from the germline V gene are LGHNA and YSLEER. The germline V and J ends were trimmed by 4 bases and 2 bases, with 15 bases remaining between them. The CDR3 loop spans 15 amino acids.

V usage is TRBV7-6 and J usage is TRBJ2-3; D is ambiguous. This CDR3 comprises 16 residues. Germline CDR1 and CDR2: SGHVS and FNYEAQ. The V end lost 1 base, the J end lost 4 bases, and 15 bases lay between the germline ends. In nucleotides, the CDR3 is TGTGCCAGCAGCTTAGACCAGGCAGGCGGTGCAGATACGCAGTATTTT. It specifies CASSLDQAGGADTQYF.

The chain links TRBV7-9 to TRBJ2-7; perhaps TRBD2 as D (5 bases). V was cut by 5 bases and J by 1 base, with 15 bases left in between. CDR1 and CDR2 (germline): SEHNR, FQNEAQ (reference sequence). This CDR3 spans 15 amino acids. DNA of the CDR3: TGTGCCAGCAGCCAAGTAGAGCGGAGGTCCTACGAGCAGTACTTC. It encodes CASSQVERRSYEQYF.

The CDR3 bases are TGTGCCATCACGGCCAATCCCCGTCCCAATGAGCAGTTCTTC. Encoded protein: CAITANPRPNEQFF. J is TRBJ2-1 and V is TRBV10-3; no reliable D call. V gave up 7 bases and J gave up 6 bases, with 16 bases separating them. Germline loops: CDR1 ENHRY, CDR2 SYGVKD. The CDR3 runs 14 residues.

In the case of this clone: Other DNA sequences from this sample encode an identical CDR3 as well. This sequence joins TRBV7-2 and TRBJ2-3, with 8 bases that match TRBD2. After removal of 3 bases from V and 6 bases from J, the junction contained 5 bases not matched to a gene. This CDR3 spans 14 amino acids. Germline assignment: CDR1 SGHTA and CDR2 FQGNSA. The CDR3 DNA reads TGTGCCAGCAGCTTGGGACTAGTTTTTGATACGCAGTATTTT. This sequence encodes CASSLGLVFDTQYF.

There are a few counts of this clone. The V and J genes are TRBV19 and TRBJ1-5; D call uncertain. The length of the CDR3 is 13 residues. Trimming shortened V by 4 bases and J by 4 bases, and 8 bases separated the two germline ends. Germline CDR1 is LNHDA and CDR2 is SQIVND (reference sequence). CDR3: CASSTTRNQPQHF. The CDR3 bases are TGTGCCAGTAGTACAACTCGTAATCAGCCCCAGCATTTT.

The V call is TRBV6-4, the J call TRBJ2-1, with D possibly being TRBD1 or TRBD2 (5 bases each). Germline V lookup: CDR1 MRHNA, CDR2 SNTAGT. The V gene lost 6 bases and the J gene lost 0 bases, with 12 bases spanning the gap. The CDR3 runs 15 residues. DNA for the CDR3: TGTGCCAGCAGGAGGGGCCCGAGCTCCTACAATGAGCAGTTCTTC. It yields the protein CASRRGPSSYNEQFF.

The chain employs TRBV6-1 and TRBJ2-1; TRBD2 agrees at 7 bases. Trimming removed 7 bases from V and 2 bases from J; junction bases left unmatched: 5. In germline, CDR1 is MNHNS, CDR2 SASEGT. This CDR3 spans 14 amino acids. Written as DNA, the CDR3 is TGTGCCAGCATTTTAAGCGGGGCCTACAATGAGCAGTTCTTC. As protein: CASILSGAYNEQFF.

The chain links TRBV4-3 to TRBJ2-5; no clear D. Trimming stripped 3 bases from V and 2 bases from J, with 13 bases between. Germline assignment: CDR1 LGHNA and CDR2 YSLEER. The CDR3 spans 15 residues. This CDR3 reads CASSHGSVGQETQYF. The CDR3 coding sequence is TGCGCCAGCAGCCACGGCTCCGTAGGGCAAGAGACCCAGTACTTC.

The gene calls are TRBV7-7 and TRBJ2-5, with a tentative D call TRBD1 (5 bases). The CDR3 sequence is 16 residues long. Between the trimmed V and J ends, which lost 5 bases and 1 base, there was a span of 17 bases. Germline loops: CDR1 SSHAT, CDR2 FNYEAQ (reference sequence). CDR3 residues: CASSPARQGTQETQYF. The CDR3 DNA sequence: TGTGCCAGCAGCCCAGCGCGGCAGGGAACCCAAGAGACCCAGTACTTC.

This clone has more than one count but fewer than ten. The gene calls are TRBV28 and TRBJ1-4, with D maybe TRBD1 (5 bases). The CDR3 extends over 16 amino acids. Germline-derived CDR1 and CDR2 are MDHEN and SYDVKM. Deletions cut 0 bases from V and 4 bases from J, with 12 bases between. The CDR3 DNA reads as TGTGCCAGCAGTTTATGGTCGGGACGGATTAATGAAAAACTGTTTTTT. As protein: CASSLWSGRINEKLFF.

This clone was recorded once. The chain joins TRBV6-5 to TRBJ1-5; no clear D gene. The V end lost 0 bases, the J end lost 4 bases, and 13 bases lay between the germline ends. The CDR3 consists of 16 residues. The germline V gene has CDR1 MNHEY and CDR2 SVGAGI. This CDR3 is CASSYSSVAKNQPQHF. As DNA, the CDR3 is TGTGCCAGCAGTTACTCCTCGGTCGCGAAAAATCAGCCCCAGCATTTT.